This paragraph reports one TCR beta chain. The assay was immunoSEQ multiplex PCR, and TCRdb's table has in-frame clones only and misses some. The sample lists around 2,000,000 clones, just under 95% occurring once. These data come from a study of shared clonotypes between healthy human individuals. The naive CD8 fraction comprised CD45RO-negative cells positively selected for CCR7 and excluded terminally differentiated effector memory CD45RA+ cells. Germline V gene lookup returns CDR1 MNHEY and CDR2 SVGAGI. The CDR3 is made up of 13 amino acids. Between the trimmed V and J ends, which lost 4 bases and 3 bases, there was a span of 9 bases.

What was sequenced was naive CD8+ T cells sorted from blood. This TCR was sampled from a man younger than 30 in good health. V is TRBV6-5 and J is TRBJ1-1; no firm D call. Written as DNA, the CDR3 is TGTGCCAGCAGTTGGAATGAGGACACTGAAGCTTTCTTT. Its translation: CASSWNEDTEAFF.